This TCR beta chain was profiled in a study of blood T cell repertoires in COVID-19. Study information: Samples came from the United States, Italy and Spain, spanning acute and convalescent COVID-19. PBMCs, B-cell-depleted T cells, or T cells were the source of the cDNA or gDNA that made up the material.

In the authors' workflow: Reference gene primer amplification gave nucleated cell count estimates. Produced via immunoSEQ multiplex PCR; TCRdb's table is partial and in-frame only. Clone size and the V and J calls come from that table; the DNA yielded D and trimming. The sample lists more than 25,000 clones, 70% to 90% occurring once. CDR3 length: 14 residues. Germline V gene lookup returns CDR1 GTSNPN and CDR2 SVGIG (reference sequence). The V and J ends lost 5 bases and 7 bases respectively, with 18 bases between them. The V and J genes are TRBV30 and TRBJ1-5, with D maybe TRBD1 (5 bases). The sequence derives from a human donor in a cohort sampled during active COVID-19. The sequencing sample was made of peripheral blood. CDR3 sequence reads: CAWGLRQGGQPQHF. The CDR3 region has the DNA TGTGCCTGGGGTTTGAGGCAGGGTGGACAGCCCCAGCATTTT. Full variable domain (missing parts from reference TRBV30 and TRBJ1-5): SQTIHQWPATLVQPVGSPLSLECTVEGTSNPNLYWYRQAAGRGLQLLFYSVGIGQISSEVPQNLSASRPQDRQFILSSKKLLLSDSGFYLCAWGLRQGGQPQHFGDGTRLSIL.